This TCR beta chain stems from a study of beta chain features in type 1 diabetes. General observations from the study: Moderately but significantly shorter TCRB CDR3s were found in Type 1 diabetes patients in all four CD4+ subsets. Patients' naive, central memory and regulatory TCRB repertoires appeared more alike than those of healthy donors.

There was one heparinised blood draw per donor, averaging approximately 120 mL. A CD45RO/CCR7/CD25/CD127/CD95/CD27 panel sorted naive, central memory, regulatory and stem cell-like memory CD4+ cells. Regarding this clone: Antigen: not known.

TCRB transcripts that were expressed got sequenced, as all of the isolated RNA had been reverse transcribed. Sequencing was performed with immunoSEQ multiplex PCR; in TCRdb, only in-frame clones are kept and a portion is missing. Of around 40,000 clones listed, roughly 70% were seen once; the top ten hold more than 2%. The V end lost 4 bases, the J end lost 7 bases, and 14 bases lay between the germline ends. CDR3 length equals 14 residues. Germline CDR1 MNHEY, CDR2 SMNVEV (reference sequence). Sequencing was carried out using Tregs from blood. The source of this sequence is a woman younger than 35 with type 1 diabetes. V is TRBV27 and J is TRBJ1-5, with D possibly being TRBD1 (5 bases). The CDR3 nucleotides are TGTGCCAGCAGTTCGGGACGGCGGGGACAGCCCCAGCATTTT. This gives the protein CASSSGRRGQPQHF.